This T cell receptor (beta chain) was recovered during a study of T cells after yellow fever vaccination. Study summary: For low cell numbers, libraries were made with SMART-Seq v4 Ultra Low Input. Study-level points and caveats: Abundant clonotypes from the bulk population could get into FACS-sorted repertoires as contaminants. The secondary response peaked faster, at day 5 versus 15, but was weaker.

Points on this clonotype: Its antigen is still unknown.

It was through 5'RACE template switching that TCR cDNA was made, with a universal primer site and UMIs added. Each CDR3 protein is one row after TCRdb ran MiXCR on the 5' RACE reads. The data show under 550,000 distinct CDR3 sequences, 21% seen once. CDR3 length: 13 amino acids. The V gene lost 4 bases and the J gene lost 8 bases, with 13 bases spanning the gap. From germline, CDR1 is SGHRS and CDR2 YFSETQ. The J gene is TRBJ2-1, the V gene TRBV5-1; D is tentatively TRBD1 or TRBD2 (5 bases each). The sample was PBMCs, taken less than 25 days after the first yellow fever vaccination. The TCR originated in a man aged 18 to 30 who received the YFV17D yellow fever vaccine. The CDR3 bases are TGCGCCAGCAGCCTGGGGCGGGCCGATGAGCAGTTCTTC. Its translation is CASSLGRADEQFF.